The present entry profiles one T cell receptor beta chain with its context. The germline V gene encodes CDR1 MNHEY and CDR2 SMNVEV (reference sequence). The CDR3 runs to 14 residues. Germline trimming cut 5 bases from V and 2 bases from J; bases unmatched to any gene: 3. This entry is derived from a study of blood T cell repertoires in COVID-19. Study-wide context: From the United States, Italy and Spain came samples of acute and convalescent COVID-19.

Study processing details: How many nucleated cells were present was estimated from reference gene primer amplification. Some clones are missing from TCRdb's copy, which holds only in-frame ones; the method was immunoSEQ multiplex PCR. The D gene and trimming were derived from the DNA, and the V and J assignments and clone size from that table. The sample records 250,000 to 300,000 clones, roughly 84% being singletons. This chain links TRBV27 with TRBJ2-3, with TRBD1 identical over 8 bases. The sample was peripheral blood. This clonotype was sampled from a woman aged 18-29 years with acute or convalescent COVID-19. The CDR3 is CASSRQGTTDTQYF. CDR3 in DNA: TGTGCCAGCAGTAGACAGGGGACCACAGATACGCAGTATTTT.